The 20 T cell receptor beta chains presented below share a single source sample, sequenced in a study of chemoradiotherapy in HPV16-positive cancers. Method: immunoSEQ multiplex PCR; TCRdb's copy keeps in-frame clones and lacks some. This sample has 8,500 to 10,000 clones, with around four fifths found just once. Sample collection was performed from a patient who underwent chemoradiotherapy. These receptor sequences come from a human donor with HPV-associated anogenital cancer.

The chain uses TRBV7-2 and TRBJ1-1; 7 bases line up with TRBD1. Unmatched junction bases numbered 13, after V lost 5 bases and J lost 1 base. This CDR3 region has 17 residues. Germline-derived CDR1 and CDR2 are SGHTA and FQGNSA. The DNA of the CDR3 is TGTGCCAGCAGCACGACACGAGGGGGCGCGTGGAACACTGAAGCTTTCTTT. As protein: CASSTTRGGAWNTEAFF.

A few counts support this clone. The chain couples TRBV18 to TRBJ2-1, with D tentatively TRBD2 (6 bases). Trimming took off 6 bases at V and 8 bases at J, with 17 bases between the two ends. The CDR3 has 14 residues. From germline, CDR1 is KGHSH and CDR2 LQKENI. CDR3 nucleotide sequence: TGTGCCAGCTCGGAGGGACTCTCGGGCCATGAGCAGTTCTTC. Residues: CASSEGLSGHEQFF. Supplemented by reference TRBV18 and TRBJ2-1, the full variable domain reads NAGVMQNPRHLVRRRGQEARLRCSPMKGHSHVYWYRQLPEEGLKFMVYLQKENIIDESGMPKERFSAEFPKEGPSILRIQQVVRGDSAAYFCASSEGLSGHEQFFGPGTRLTVL.

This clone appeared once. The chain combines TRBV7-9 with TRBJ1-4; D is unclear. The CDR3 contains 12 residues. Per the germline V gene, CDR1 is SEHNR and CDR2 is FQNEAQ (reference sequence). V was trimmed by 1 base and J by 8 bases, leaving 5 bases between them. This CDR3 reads CASSLGGEKLFF. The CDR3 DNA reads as TGTGCCAGCAGCTTAGGGGGAGAAAAACTGTTTTTT.

CDR3 sequence (DNA): TGTGCCAGCAGCTTCAGGGACACCGGGGAGCTGTTTTTT. Translation gives CASSFRDTGELFF. The chain carries TRBV7-3 and TRBJ2-2; TRBD1 is a possible D gene (5 bases). Looked up from germline, CDR1 is SGHTA and CDR2 is FQGTGA. V lost 3 bases and J lost 3, with 5 bases in between. The CDR3 spans 13 residues.

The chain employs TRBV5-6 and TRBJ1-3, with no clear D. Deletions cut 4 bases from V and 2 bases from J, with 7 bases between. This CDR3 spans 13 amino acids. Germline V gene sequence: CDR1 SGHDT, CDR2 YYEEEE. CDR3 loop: CASSRAAGNTIYF. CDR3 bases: TGTGCCAGCAGCAGGGCAGCTGGAAACACCATATATTTT.

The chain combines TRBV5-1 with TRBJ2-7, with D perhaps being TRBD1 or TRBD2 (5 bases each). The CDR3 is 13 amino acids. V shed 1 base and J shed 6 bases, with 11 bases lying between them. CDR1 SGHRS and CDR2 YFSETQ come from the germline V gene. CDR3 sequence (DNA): TGCGCCAGCAGCTTGAGGGACGAAGGCGAGCAGTACTTC. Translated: CASSLRDEGEQYF.

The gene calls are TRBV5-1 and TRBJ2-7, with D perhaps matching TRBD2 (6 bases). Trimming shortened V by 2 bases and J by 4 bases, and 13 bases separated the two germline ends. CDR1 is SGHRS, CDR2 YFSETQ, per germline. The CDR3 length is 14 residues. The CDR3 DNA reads TGCGCCAGCAGCTTCTCCGGGAGCCGGTACGAGCAGTACTTC. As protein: CASSFSGSRYEQYF.

This CDR3 reads CASRSPRSGGTETQYF. The CDR3 DNA reads as TGTGCCAGCAGGTCCCCCAGGAGCGGGGGGACCGAGACCCAGTACTTC. This chain connects TRBV27 to TRBJ2-5; 9 nucleotides align to TRBD2. With 6 bases clipped from V and 5 bases from J, the junction kept 13 bases outside the gene matches. Germline V gives CDR1 MNHEY, CDR2 SMNVEV (reference sequence). This CDR3 region has 16 residues.

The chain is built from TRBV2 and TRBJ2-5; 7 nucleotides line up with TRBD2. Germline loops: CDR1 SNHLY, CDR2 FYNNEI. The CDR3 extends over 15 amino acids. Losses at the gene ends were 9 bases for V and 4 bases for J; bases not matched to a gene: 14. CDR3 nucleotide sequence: TGTGCCAGAGGGGTTTGGGGGGGGGAAAGAGAGACCCAGTACTTC. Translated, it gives CARGVWGGERETQYF.

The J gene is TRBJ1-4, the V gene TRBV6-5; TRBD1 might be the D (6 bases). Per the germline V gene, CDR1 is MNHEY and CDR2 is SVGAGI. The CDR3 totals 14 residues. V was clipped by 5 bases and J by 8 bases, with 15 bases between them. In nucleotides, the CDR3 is TGTGCCAGCAGTCGGGTCAGGGGAGTGGAAAAACTGTTTTTT. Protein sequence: CASSRVRGVEKLFF.

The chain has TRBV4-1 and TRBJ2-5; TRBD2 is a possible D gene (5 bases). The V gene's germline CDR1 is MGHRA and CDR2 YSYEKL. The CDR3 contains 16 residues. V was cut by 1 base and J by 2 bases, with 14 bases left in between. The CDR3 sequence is CASSQVTTGVQETQYF. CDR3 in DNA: TGCGCCAGCAGCCAAGTTACAACCGGGGTTCAAGAGACCCAGTACTTC.

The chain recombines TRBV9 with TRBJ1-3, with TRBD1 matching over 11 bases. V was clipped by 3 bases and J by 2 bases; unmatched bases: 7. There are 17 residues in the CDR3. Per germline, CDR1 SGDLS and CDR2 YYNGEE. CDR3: CASSARPGQGAGNTIYF. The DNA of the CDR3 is TGTGCCAGCAGCGCCCGACCGGGACAGGGGGCTGGAAACACCATATATTTT. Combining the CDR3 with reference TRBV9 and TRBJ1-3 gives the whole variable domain DSGVTQTPKHLITATGQRVTLRCSPRSGDLSVYWYQQSLDQGLQFLIQYYNGEERAKGNILERFSAQQFPDLHSELNLSSLELGDSALYFCASSARPGQGAGNTIYFGEGSWLTVV.

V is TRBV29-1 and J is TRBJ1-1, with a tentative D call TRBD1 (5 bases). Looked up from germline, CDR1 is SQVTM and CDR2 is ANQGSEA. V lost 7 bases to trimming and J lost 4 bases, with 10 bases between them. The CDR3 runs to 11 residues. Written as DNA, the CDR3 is TGCAGCGGGTGGGGCGGCACTGAAGCTTTCTTT. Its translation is CSGWGGTEAFF.

In DNA, the CDR3 is TGTGCCATCAGTGCTAGGGGCGGCACTGAAGCTTTCTTT. Translating it yields CAISARGGTEAFF. The J gene is TRBJ1-1, the V gene TRBV10-3, with D perhaps TRBD1 (5 bases). CDR3 length equals 13 residues. Germline CDR1 is ENHRY and CDR2 is SYGVKD. V was shortened by 4 bases and J by 4 bases, with 10 bases between the two germline ends.

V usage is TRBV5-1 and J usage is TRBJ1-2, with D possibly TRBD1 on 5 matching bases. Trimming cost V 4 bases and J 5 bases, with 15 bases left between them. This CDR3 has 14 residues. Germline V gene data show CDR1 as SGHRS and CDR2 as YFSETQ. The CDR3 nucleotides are TGCGCCAGCAGCCAGCAAGGGGAAGGATATGGCTACACCTTC. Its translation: CASSQQGEGYGYTF.

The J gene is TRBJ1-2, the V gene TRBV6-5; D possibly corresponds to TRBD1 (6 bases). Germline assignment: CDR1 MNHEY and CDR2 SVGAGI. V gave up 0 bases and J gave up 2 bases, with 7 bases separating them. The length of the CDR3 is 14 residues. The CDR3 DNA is TGTGCCAGCAGTTACTCAGGGACAAACTATGGCTACACCTTC. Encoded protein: CASSYSGTNYGYTF.

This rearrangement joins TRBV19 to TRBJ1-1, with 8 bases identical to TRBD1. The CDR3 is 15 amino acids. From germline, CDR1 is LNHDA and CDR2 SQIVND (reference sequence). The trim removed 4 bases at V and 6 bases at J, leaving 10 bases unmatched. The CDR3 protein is CASSTTGTGGSEAFF. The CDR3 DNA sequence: TGTGCCAGTAGTACGACCGGGACAGGCGGGTCTGAAGCTTTCTTT.

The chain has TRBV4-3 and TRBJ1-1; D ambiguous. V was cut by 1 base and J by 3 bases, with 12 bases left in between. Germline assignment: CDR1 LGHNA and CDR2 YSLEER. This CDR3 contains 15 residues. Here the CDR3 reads CASSQGNRDDTEAFF. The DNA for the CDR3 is TGCGCCAGCAGCCAAGGAAACAGAGACGACACTGAAGCTTTCTTT.

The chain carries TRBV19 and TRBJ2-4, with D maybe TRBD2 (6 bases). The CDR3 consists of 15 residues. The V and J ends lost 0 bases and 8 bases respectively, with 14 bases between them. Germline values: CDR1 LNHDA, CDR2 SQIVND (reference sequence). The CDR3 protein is CASSIDQIGGDIQYF. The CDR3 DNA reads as TGTGCCAGTAGTATAGATCAAATCGGGGGTGACATTCAGTACTTC.

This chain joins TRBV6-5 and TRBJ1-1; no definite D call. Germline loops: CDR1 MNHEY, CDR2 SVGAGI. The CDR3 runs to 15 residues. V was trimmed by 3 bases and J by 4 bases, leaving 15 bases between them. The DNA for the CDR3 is TGTGCCAGCAGTTATGGTTTAGGGATGGGCACTGAAGCTTTCTTT. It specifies CASSYGLGMGTEAFF.